The next 10 T cell receptor beta chains were all read from a single sample in a study of response to subunit inactivated influenza vaccine. TCRdb used MiXCR to reprocess the RT-PCR reads, holding one entry per CDR3 protein. Of about 190,000 distinct CDR3 sequences listed, around 14% were seen once; the top ten hold approximately 24%. The source material was CD8+ T cells sorted from PBMCs, sampled around 5 days after vaccination. These receptors were collected from a man aged 50 to 60 who received an inactivated influenza vaccine.

This chain links TRBV28 with TRBJ2-2; weak D call: TRBD2 (7 bases). The V end lost 4 bases, the J end lost 6 bases, and 18 bases lay between the germline ends. Per germline, CDR1 MDHEN and CDR2 SYDVKM. The CDR3 length is 16 residues. The CDR3 DNA reads TGTGCCAGCAGTTCCCTGCGGAGGGAGGGGGCCGGGGAGCTGTTTTTT. Translation: CASSSLRREGAGELFF.

This clonotype has at least ten counts. V is TRBV6-2 or TRBV6-3 and J is TRBJ1-5; 12 nucleotides agree with TRBD1. The ends lost 5 bases at V and 5 bases at J; junction bases unmatched: 4. This CDR3 is built from 15 residues. Germline-derived CDR1 and CDR2 are MNHEY and SVGEGT. CDR3 DNA: TGTGCCAGCAGTCCGGGGACAGGGGGCTATCAGCCCCAGCATTTT. It yields the protein CASSPGTGGYQPQHF.

V usage is TRBV25-1 and J usage is TRBJ2-5; 9 nucleotides agree with TRBD1. Looked up from germline, CDR1 is MGHDK and CDR2 is SYGVNS. CDR3 size: 16 residues. Unmatched junction bases numbered 8, after V lost 1 base and J lost 5 bases. The CDR3 coding sequence is TGTGCCAGCAGTGAATTCAAAGACAGGGGGAGTGAGACCCAGTACTTC. Residues: CASSEFKDRGSETQYF.

This clonotype was picked up a small number of times. This chain joins TRBV27 and TRBJ2-5, with TRBD2 matching over 13 bases. Germline V gene data show CDR1 as MNHEY and CDR2 as SMNVEV (reference sequence). The CDR3 extends over 15 amino acids. V lost 6 bases, J lost 7 bases, and 8 bases stayed unmatched. CDR3 region: CASSQTSGGRRTQYF. The CDR3 bases are TGTGCCAGCAGCCAGACTAGCGGGGGGAGGAGGACCCAGTACTTC.

This clonotype was recorded a few times. The chain links TRBV3-1 to TRBJ2-2; no clear D. The CDR3 consists of 14 residues. The germline gives CDR1 LGHDT, CDR2 YNNKEL (reference sequence). The germline V and J ends were trimmed by 1 base and 2 bases, with 5 bases remaining between them. CDR3 residues: CASSQVGNTGELFF. DNA for the CDR3: TGTGCCAGCAGCCAAGTCGGCAACACCGGGGAGCTGTTTTTT.

This clonotype was counted only a few times. This chain links TRBV20-1 with TRBJ1-2; 8 bases line up with TRBD1. The CDR3 is made up of 14 amino acids. The V and J ends lost 6 bases and 2 bases, in that order; junction bases with no gene match: 8. Germline lookup yields CDR1 DFQATT and CDR2 SNEGSKA (reference sequence). CDR3 coding DNA: TGCAGTGCATTAGAGACAGGGGACAACTATGGCTACACCTTC. Encoded protein: CSALETGDNYGYTF.

This chain links TRBV14 with TRBJ2-1; 7 bases line up with TRBD2. V shed 3 bases, J shed 4 bases, and the junction held 15 bases outside the gene matches. Looked up from germline, CDR1 is SGHDN and CDR2 is FVKESK. This CDR3 contains 18 residues. The CDR3 DNA reads as TGTGCCAGCAGCCAGAAGGCTAGCGGAATGGGGCTATACAATGAGCAGTTCTTC. Protein: CASSQKASGMGLYNEQFF.

In nucleotides, the CDR3 is TGCGCCAGCAGCCAAGATTTAGGGACAGGGGGTCACGAGCAGTACTTC. This translates into CASSQDLGTGGHEQYF. J is TRBJ2-7 and V is TRBV4-3, with 11 positions matching TRBD1. V was pared by 0 bases and J by 5 bases, with 6 bases of the junction left unmatched. Germline V gene data show CDR1 as LGHNA and CDR2 as YSLEER. The CDR3 runs 16 residues.

This clonotype was seen a few times. CDR3 DNA: TGTGCCAGCAGCCTCGGAACCCTGCCGGGTCCCTATGGCTACACCTTC. It is translated as CASSLGTLPGPYGYTF. The V gene is TRBV7-8, the J gene TRBJ1-2, with D unclear. The ends were cut back, 5 bases at V and 4 bases at J, with 20 bases in the middle. The CDR3 sequence is 16 residues long. From germline, CDR1 is SGHVS and CDR2 FQNEAQ.

This clonotype was counted a few times. This rearrangement joins TRBV6-5 to TRBJ1-5; the D gene is possibly TRBD1 (5 bases). CDR1 and CDR2 (germline): MNHEY, SVGAGI. This CDR3 spans 13 amino acids. V dropped 2 bases and J dropped 4 bases, with 6 bases sitting between them. CDR3 loop: CASSYGTNQPQHF. The CDR3 DNA is TGTGCCAGCAGTTACGGGACGAATCAGCCCCAGCATTTT.